These 26 T cell receptor beta chains were all obtained from the same sample, sequenced in a study of T cell repertoires in cytomegalovirus infection. These receptors lack a known antigen. From the reads, TCRdb called clonotypes with MiXCR, one entry per CDR3 protein. The data contain 7,600 or so distinct CDR3 sequences, around 47% of them seen just once; the ten biggest clones take up 65% to 80%. Sequenced material: PBMCs, sequenced either directly or after in vitro stimulation (not recorded which). The receptors were sampled from a human donor in good health (CMV status not recorded). Some clones in this sample may be carry-over from other donors' samples.

About this clonotype: No conserved phenylalanine or tryptophan ends this CDR3, so it is likely a read error. Because the CDR3's place on the DNA is in doubt, the DNA is left out and the CDR3 is given as listed by TCRdb. The rearrangement links TRBV5-5 to TRBJ1-2; TRBD1 is the table's D call and was not checked against the DNA. Germline V gives CDR1 SGHKS, CDR2 YYEKEE (reference sequence). Inclusive of both ends, the CDR3 amounts to 12 amino acids. CDR3 residues: CASTWTGVGYPL.

This clonotype was detected once. The chain joins TRBV11-2 to TRBJ1-6; 8 bases are shared with TRBD1. There are 15 residues in the CDR3. Per germline, CDR1 SGHAT and CDR2 FQNNGV. Trimming at V came to 5 bases and at J to 6 bases, leaving 6 bases not matched to a gene. The CDR3 loop reads CASSPQDRANSPLHF. The CDR3 DNA follows: TGTGCCAGCAGCCCCCAGGACAGGGCTAATTCACCCCTCCACTTT. Combining the CDR3 with reference TRBV11-2 and TRBJ1-6 gives the whole variable domain EAGVAQSPRYKIIEKRQSVAFWCNPISGHATLYWYQQILGQGPKLLIQFQNNGVVDDSQLPKDRFSAERLKGVDSTLKIQPAKLEDSAVYLCASSPQDRANSPLHFGNGTRLTVT.

This clonotype has only a few counts. This chain connects TRBV20-1 to TRBJ2-1, with no clear D. Germline CDR1 reads DFQATT; CDR2 reads SNEGSKA (reference sequence). The CDR3 covers 14 residues. V lost 6 bases and J 3 bases, leaving 15 bases between the germline ends. The CDR3 DNA sequence: TGCAGTGCCGGGCCTCCAGGCCACTACAATGAGCAGTTCTTC. Translated, it gives CSAGPPGHYNEQFF.

This clonotype was picked up many times. V gene TRBV7-6 combines with J gene TRBJ2-1, with TRBD1 matching over 9 bases. The germline V gene has CDR1 SGHVS and CDR2 FNYEAQ. V was pared by 4 bases and J by 4 bases, with 5 bases of the junction left unmatched. The CDR3 extends over 15 amino acids. The CDR3 DNA reads as TGTGCCAGCAGCTCCGGGACAGGGCCTTACAATGAGCAGTTCTTC. This translates into CASSSGTGPYNEQFF.

The chain uses TRBV5-1 and TRBJ1-4, with 8 bases matching TRBD1. Germline CDR1 SGHRS, CDR2 YFSETQ. The CDR3 is 12 residues long. V lost 5 bases, J lost 6 bases, and 0 bases stayed unmatched. The CDR3 protein is CASRDRDEKLFF. In DNA form, the CDR3 reads TGCGCCAGCAGGGACAGGGATGAAAAACTGTTTTTT.

About this clonotype itself: This likely comes from a read error, as the CDR3 has no conserved phenylalanine or tryptophan at its end. V and J are TRBV12-3 or TRBV12-4 and TRBJ1-1; perhaps TRBD1 as D (5 bases). This CDR3 is 16 amino acids long. For the CDR3, the DNA is TGTGCCAGCAGCCTCAGGGTTTCCAAACAGGTCACTGACGCTTTCTGT. This sequence encodes CASSLRVSKQVTDAFC.

Note on this clonotype: Since the CDR3 does not end with the conserved phenylalanine or tryptophan, this likely comes from a read error. The chain carries TRBV12-3 or TRBV12-4 and TRBJ2-7; TRBD2 agrees at 13 bases. This CDR3 is 15 amino acids long. The V gene end was trimmed by 6 bases and the J gene end by 7 bases; junction bases not matched to a gene: 9. The CDR3 is CASRLLAGGALEQYL. The CDR3 region has the DNA TGTGCCAGCAGGTTACTAGCGGGAGGGGCCCTTGAGCAGTACTTA.

The chain has TRBV7-2 and TRBJ1-2, with 7 bases that match TRBD1. V lost 1 base and J lost 6; bases outside the gene matches: 20. Looked up from germline, CDR1 is SGHTA and CDR2 is FQGNSA. The CDR3 has 19 amino acids. The CDR3 region is CASSLGDVTPTGLCHGYTF. The CDR3 DNA reads as TGTGCCAGCAGCTTAGGGGACGTAACTCCGACAGGGTTGTGTCATGGCTACACCTTC.

This clonotype was observed a few times. The V and J genes are TRBV11-2 and TRBJ1-2, with 11 bases that match TRBD1. Germline V CDR1 and CDR2: SGHAT, FQNNGV. The CDR3 contains 14 residues. The ends lost 5 bases at V and 8 bases at J; junction bases unmatched: 7. The CDR3 DNA is TGTGCCAGCAGCCAAGGACAGGGGGCTGTAGGCTACACCTTC. It translates to CASSQGQGAVGYTF. Combining the CDR3 with reference TRBV11-2 and TRBJ1-2 gives the whole variable domain EAGVAQSPRYKIIEKRQSVAFWCNPISGHATLYWYQQILGQGPKLLIQFQNNGVVDDSQLPKDRFSAERLKGVDSTLKIQPAKLEDSAVYLCASSQGQGAVGYTFGSGTRLTVV.

J is TRBJ2-5 and V is TRBV5-6; TRBD1 is a possible D gene (6 bases). Trimming took 1 base from V and 2 from J, leaving 15 bases between them. Per germline, CDR1 SGHDT and CDR2 YYEEEE. The CDR3 sequence is 16 residues long. In DNA, the CDR3 is TGTGCCAGCAGCTTGAGGGGGAACAGTGCTCAAGAGACCCAGTACTTC. Encoded protein: CASSLRGNSAQETQYF.

There are a few counts of this clonotype. The chain employs TRBV11-2 and TRBJ2-1, with 7 bases aligning to TRBD1. The CDR3 is 15 amino acids. V dropped 4 bases and J dropped 5; count of bases not matched to a gene: 8. Germline V gene data show CDR1 as SGHAT and CDR2 as FQNNGV. In DNA form, the CDR3 reads TGTGCCAGCAGCTGGGGACCAAGGGGGCACAATGAGCAGTTCTTC. It encodes CASSWGPRGHNEQFF.

This clonotype has ten or more counts. The chain recombines TRBV11-2 with TRBJ2-7; D is ambiguous. CDR3 length: 16 amino acids. In germline, CDR1 is SGHAT, CDR2 FQNNGV. V was trimmed by 4 bases and J by 0 bases, leaving 16 bases between them. The CDR3 nucleotides read TGTGCCAGCAGCTCCCTTCTCGAATCCAACTCCTACGAGCAGTACTTC. As protein: CASSSLLESNSYEQYF.

This clonotype was observed at least ten times. V and J are TRBV7-2 and TRBJ1-1; unclear D gene. The V gene's germline CDR1 is SGHTA and CDR2 FQGNSA. V lost 5 bases and J 1 base, leaving 14 bases between the germline ends. The CDR3 length is 15 residues. DNA for the CDR3: TGTGCCAGCAGCGCCGACCTGGGCCGGAACACTGAAGCTTTCTTT. It yields the protein CASSADLGRNTEAFF.

This clonotype was seen at least ten times. J is TRBJ2-3 and V is TRBV18; 7 nucleotides align to TRBD1. Germline V CDR1 and CDR2: KGHSH, LQKENI. This CDR3 spans 16 amino acids. Trimming cost V 3 bases and J 6 bases; bases outside gene matches: 12. Here the CDR3 reads CASSPPTGMTVDTQYF. CDR3 bases: TGTGCCAGCTCACCCCCGACAGGGATGACCGTGGATACGCAGTATTTT.

Details on this clonotype: Likely a read error: the CDR3 ends without its conserved phenylalanine or tryptophan. No DNA is shown, since the ends of the CDR3 on it are uncertain; the CDR3 is the one TCRdb lists. V usage is TRBV6-2 or TRBV6-3 and J usage is TRBJ1-5; no check of the table's D call, TRBD1, against the DNA was made. Including both end residues, the CDR3 is 15 amino acids long. The germline gives CDR1 MNHEY, CDR2 SVGEGT. The CDR3 region is CATGLRQGTNGPKHC.

The chain has TRBV11-2 and TRBJ2-3; D not certain. With 5 bases removed from V and 0 bases from J, the gap between germline ends came to 18 bases. The length of the CDR3 is 17 residues. Looked up from germline, CDR1 is SGHAT and CDR2 is FQNNGV. The CDR3 sequence is CASSPGSWLRSTDTQYF. The CDR3 DNA reads TGTGCCAGCAGCCCCGGTTCCTGGCTAAGGAGCACAGATACGCAGTATTTT. The variable domain in full, completed from reference TRBV11-2 and TRBJ2-3, reads EAGVAQSPRYKIIEKRQSVAFWCNPISGHATLYWYQQILGQGPKLLIQFQNNGVVDDSQLPKDRFSAERLKGVDSTLKIQPAKLEDSAVYLCASSPGSWLRSTDTQYFGPGTRLTVL.

V gene TRBV4-1 combines with J gene TRBJ1-2, with 12 bases that match TRBD1. V lost 4 bases and J lost 8; bases outside the gene matches: 8. Germline V gives CDR1 MGHRA, CDR2 YSYEKL. CDR3 size: 15 residues. In DNA, the CDR3 is TGCGCCAGCAGCCTTCCCGGGACAGGGGGCCGAGGCTACACCTTC. Translated, it gives CASSLPGTGGRGYTF.

The CDR3 is CASSLTSGAFTGELFF. The CDR3, as DNA: TGTGCCAGCAGCCTGACTAGCGGGGCTTTCACCGGGGAGCTGTTTTTT. This chain uses TRBV27 with TRBJ2-2; the match to TRBD2 covers 11 bases. Unmatched junction bases numbered 7, after V lost 6 bases and J lost 4 bases. Per the germline V gene, CDR1 is MNHEY and CDR2 is SMNVEV (reference sequence). CDR3 length: 16 residues.

Concerning this clonotype: The missing conserved phenylalanine or tryptophan at the end of this CDR3 makes a read error likely. The V call is TRBV6-8, the J call TRBJ1-5; 8 bases match TRBD1. From germline, CDR1 is MNHGY and CDR2 SAAAGT. The CDR3 runs to 15 residues. Germline trimming cut 10 bases from V and 7 bases from J; bases unmatched to any gene: 15. The CDR3 DNA is TGTGCCACATGCCTCCGACAGGGGACCAAGCAGCCCCAGCATTGC. Translation gives CATCLRQGTKQPQHC.

Comment on this clonotype: One end of the junction varies from germline; a read error may be responsible. The chain has TRBV7-2 and TRBJ1-2; 7 positions match TRBD1. CDR3 length: 19 residues. Germline V gene lookup returns CDR1 SGHTA and CDR2 FQGNSA. This CDR3 is CASSLGDVTPTGWVSGYIF. DNA of the CDR3: TGTGCCAGCAGCTTAGGGGACGTCACTCCGACAGGGTGGGTTAGTGGCTACATCTTC.

With respect to this clonotype: Germline and junction disagree at one end, which may indicate a read error. The chain recombines TRBV18 with TRBJ1-6; D perhaps matches TRBD1 (5 bases). Per the germline V gene, CDR1 is KGHSH and CDR2 is LQKENI. The CDR3 is 13 residues long. The CDR3 DNA reads as TGTGCCAGCCCATCGGGCAGGGCTTCACCACTCCACTTT. Protein: CASPSGRASPLHF.

This clonotype has ten or more counts. The CDR3 sequence: CASSLVGSVNEQFF. The CDR3 DNA sequence: TGTGCCAGCAGCTTAGTTGGCTCGGTCAATGAGCAGTTCTTC. The chain uses TRBV7-2 and TRBJ2-1, with D hard to call. CDR1 and CDR2 (germline): SGHTA, FQGNSA. V was cut by 1 base and J by 6 bases, with 10 bases left in between. This CDR3 is 14 amino acids long.

The V gene is TRBV7-4, the J gene TRBJ2-7, with D maybe TRBD1 (6 bases). Trimming pared 1 base from V and 2 bases from J, leaving 9 bases between. The CDR3 contains 14 residues. Germline V gene lookup returns CDR1 SGHVT and CDR2 SQSDAQ. CDR3 sequence reads: CASSLGTAAYEQYF. Here the CDR3 DNA reads TGTGCCAGCAGCTTAGGGACAGCTGCCTACGAGCAGTACTTC.

This clonotype came up a few times. The rearrangement joins TRBV7-9 to TRBJ2-1, with no clear D. Germline CDR1 and CDR2: SEHNR and FQNEAQ (reference sequence). The CDR3 is made up of 13 amino acids. Trimming cost V 1 base and J 3 bases, with 4 bases left between them. CDR3 amino acids: CASSLVFYNEQFF. The CDR3 nucleotides are TGTGCCAGCAGCTTAGTTTTCTACAATGAGCAGTTCTTC.

Worth noting for this clonotype: One end of the junction is discordant with germline, which a read error may explain. The chain couples TRBV12-3 or TRBV12-4 to TRBJ1-1, with D maybe TRBD1 (6 bases). The CDR3 extends over 16 amino acids. The CDR3 spells CASILMVSKQGTESLF. The CDR3 DNA reads TGTGCCAGCATCCTCATGGTTTCCAAACAGGGCACTGAATCTTTATTT.

Worth noting for this clonotype: Just one base apart from a much larger clone, this may be a read error. It is likely a read error, because the conserved phenylalanine at the end of the CDR3 is missing. The chain joins TRBV7-2 to TRBJ2-2; D unclear. This CDR3 has 12 residues. V was clipped by 1 base and J by 6 bases, with 3 bases between them. Germline-derived CDR1 and CDR2 are SGHTA and FQGNSA. In nucleotides, the CDR3 is TGTGCCAGCAGCTTAGGGCCCGGGGAGCTGTTTTGT. This encodes CASSLGPGELFC.